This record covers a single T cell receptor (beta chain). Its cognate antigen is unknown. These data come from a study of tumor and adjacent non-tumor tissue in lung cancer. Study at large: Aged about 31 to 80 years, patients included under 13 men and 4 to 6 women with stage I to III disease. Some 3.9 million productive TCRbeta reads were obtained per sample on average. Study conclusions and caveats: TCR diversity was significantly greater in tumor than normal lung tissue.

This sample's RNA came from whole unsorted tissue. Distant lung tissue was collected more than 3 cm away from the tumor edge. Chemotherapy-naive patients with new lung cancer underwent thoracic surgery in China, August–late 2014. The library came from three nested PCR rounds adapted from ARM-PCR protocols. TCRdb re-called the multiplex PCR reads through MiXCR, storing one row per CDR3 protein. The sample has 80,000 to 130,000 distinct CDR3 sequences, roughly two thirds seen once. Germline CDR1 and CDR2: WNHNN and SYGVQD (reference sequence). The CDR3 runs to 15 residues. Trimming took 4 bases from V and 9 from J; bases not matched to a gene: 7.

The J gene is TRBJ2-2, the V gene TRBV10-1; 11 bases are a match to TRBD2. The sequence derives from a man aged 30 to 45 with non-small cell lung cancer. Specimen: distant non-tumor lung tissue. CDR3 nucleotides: TGCGCCAGCAGTGGGACTAGCGGGCGTTCCTGGGAGCTGTTTTTT. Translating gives CASSGTSGRSWELFF.